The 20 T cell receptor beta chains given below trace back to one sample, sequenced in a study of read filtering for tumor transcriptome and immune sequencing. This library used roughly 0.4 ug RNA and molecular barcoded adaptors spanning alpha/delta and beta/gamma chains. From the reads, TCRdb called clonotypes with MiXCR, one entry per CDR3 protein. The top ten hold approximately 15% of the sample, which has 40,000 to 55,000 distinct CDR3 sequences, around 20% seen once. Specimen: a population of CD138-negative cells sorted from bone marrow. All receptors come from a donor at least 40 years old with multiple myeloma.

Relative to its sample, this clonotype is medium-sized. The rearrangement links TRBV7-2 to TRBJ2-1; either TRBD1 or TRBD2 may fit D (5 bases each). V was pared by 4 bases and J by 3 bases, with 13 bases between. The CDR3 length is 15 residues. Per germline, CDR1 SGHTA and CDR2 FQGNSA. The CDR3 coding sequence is TGTGCCAGCAGCTCTCTCGGGGCCATCTACAATGAGCAGTTCTTC. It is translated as CASSSLGAIYNEQFF.

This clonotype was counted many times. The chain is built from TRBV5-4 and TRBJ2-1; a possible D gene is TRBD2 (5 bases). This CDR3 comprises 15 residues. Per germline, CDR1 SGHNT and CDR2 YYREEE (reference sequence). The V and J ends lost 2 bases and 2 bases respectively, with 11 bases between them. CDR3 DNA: TGTGCCAGCAGCTTTCAAGCGGCCCCCTACAATGAGCAGTTCTTC. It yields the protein CASSFQAAPYNEQFF.

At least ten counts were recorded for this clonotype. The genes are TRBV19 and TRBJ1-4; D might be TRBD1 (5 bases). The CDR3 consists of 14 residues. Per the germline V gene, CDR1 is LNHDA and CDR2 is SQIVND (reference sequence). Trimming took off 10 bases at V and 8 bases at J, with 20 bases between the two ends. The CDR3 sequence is CATAGGGTGEKLFF. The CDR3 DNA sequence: TGTGCCACCGCAGGAGGAGGGACGGGGGAAAAACTGTTTTTT.

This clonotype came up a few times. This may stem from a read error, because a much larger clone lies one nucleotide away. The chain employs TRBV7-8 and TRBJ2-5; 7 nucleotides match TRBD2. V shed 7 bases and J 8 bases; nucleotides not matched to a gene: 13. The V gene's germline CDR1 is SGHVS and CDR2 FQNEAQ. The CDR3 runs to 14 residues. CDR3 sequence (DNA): TGTGCCAGCACCTTCGGGGGGTCGCTAGATACCCAGTACTTC. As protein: CASTFGGSLDTQYF.

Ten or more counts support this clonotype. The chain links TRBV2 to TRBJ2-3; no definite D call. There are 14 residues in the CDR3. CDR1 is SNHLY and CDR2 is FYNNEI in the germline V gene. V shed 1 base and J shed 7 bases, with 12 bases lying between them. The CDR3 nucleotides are TGTGCCAGCAGTGAAGGGCAGGCTCTGAATACGCAGTATTTT. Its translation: CASSEGQALNTQYF.

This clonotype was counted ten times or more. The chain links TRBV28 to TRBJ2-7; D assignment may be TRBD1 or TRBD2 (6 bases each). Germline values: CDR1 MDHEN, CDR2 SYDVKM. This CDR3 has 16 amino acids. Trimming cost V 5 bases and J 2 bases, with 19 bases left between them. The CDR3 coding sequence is TGTGCCAGCAGTCCGCAAGGACGGGGGCGTCCCTACGAGCAGTACTTC. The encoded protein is CASSPQGRGRPYEQYF.

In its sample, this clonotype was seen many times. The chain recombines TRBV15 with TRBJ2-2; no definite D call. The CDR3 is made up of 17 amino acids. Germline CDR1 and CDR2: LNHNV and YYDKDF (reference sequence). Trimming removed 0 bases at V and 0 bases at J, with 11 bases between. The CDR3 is CATSRDPIISNTGELFF. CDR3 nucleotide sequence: TGTGCCACCAGCAGAGATCCCATTATTTCGAACACCGGGGAGCTGTTTTTT. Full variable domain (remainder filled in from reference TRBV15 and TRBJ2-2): DAMVIQNPRYQVTQFGKPVTLSCSQTLNHNVMYWYQQKSSQAPKLLFHYYDKDFNNEADTPDNFQSRRPNTSFCFLDIRSPGLGDTAMYLCATSRDPIISNTGELFFGEGSRLTVL.

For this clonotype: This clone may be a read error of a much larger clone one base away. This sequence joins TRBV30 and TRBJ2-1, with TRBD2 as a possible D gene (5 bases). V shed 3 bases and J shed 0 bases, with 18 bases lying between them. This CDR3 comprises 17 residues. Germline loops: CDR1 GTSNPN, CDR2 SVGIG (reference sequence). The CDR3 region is CAWRRLWEQSSYNEQFF. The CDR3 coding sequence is TGTGCCTGGAGAAGACTTTGGGAGCAGAGCTCCTACAATGAGCAGTTCTTC.

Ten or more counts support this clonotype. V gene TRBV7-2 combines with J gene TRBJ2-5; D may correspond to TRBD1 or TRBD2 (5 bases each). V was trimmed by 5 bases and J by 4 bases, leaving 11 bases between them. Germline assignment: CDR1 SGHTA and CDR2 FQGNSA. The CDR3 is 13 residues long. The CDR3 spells CASSPRGGETQYF. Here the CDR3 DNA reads TGTGCCAGCAGCCCCCGTGGGGGAGAGACCCAGTACTTC. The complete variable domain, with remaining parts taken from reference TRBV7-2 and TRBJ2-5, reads GAGVSQSPSNKVTEKGKDVELRCDPISGHTALYWYRQSLGQGLEFLIYFQGNSAPDKSGLPSDRFSAERTGGSVSTLTIQRTQQEDSAVYLCASSPRGGETQYFGPGTRLLVL.

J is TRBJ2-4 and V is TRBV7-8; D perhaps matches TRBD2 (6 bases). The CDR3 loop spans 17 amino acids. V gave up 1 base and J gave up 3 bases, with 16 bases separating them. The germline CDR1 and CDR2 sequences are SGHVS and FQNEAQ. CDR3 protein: CASSLVPAGSNKNIQYF. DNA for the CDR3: TGTGCCAGCAGCTTAGTGCCGGCGGGATCCAACAAAAACATTCAGTACTTC.

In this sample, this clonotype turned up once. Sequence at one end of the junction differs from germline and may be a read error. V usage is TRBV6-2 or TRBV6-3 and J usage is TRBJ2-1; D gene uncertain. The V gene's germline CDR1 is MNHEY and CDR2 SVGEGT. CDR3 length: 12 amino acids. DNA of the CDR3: TGTGTCAGCAGTGGTGAATACAAAGAGCAGTTCTTC. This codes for CVSSGEYKEQFF.

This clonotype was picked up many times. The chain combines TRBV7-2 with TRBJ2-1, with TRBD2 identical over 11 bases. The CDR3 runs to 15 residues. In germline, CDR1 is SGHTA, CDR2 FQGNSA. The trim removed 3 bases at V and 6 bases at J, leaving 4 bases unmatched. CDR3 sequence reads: CASSFASGRINEQFF. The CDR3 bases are TGTGCCAGCAGCTTCGCTAGCGGGAGGATCAATGAGCAGTTCTTC.

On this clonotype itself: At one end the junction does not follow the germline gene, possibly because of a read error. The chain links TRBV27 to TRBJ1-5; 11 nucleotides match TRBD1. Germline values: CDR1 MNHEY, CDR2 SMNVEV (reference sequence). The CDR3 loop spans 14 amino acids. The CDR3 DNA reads TGTGCCGGCAGCGGACAGGGGGCCTTTCAGTCCCAGCATTTT. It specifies CAGSGQGAFQSQHF.

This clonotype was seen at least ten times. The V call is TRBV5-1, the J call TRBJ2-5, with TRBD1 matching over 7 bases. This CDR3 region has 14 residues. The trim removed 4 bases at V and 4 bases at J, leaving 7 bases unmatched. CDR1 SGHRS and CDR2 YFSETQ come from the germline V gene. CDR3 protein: CASSPLQGRETQYF. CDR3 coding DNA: TGCGCCAGCAGCCCACTACAGGGGAGAGAGACCCAGTACTTC.

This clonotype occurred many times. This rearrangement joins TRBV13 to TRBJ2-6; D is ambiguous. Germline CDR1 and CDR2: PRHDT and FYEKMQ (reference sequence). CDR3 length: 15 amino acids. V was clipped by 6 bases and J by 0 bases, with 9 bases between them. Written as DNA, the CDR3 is TGTGCCAGCAGTGGCTGGGACTCTGGGGCCAACGTCCTGACTTTC. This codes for CASSGWDSGANVLTF.

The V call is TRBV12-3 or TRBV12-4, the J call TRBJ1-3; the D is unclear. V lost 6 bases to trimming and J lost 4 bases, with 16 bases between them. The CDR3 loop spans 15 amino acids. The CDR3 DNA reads TGTGCCAGCAGCCGACGGTCGGGAGGAGGAAACACCATATATTTT. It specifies CASSRRSGGGNTIYF.

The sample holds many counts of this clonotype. CDR3 nucleotide sequence: TGTGCCAGCAGTCCGGGACTAGCGGGAGGTACGCAGTATTTT. It yields the protein CASSPGLAGGTQYF. V and J are TRBV27 and TRBJ2-3; 15 positions match TRBD2. The CDR3 is 14 amino acids. Germline-derived CDR1 and CDR2 are MNHEY and SMNVEV (reference sequence). V trimming: 5 bases; J trimming: 8 bases; junction bases outside the gene matches: 2.

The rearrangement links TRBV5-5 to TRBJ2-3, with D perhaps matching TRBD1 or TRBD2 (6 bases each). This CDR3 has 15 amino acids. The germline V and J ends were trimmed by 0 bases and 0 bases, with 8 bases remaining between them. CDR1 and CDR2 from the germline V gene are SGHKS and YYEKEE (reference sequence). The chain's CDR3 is CASSLGGASTDTQYF. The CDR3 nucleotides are TGTGCCAGCAGCTTGGGGGGGGCTAGCACAGATACGCAGTATTTT.

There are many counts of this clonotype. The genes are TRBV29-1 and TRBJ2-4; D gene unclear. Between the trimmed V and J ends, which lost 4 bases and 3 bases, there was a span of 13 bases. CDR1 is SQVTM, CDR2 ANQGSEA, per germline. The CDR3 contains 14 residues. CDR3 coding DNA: TGCAGCGTTGCCCTTGATGTGGGCAAAAACATTCAGTACTTC. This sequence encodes CSVALDVGKNIQYF. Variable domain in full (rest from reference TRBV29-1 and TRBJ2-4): SAVISQKPSRDICQRGTSLTIQCQVDSQVTMMFWYRQQPGQSLTLIATANQGSEATYESGFVIDKFPISRPNLTFSTLTVSNMSPEDSSIYLCSVALDVGKNIQYFGAGTRLSVL.

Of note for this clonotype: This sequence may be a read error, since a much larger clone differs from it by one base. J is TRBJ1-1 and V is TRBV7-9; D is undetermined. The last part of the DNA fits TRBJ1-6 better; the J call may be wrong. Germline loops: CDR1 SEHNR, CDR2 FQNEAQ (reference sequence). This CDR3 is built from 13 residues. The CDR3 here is CASSLTTSGTLHF. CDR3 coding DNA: TGTGCCAGCAGCCTTACGACATCCGGGACCCTCCACTTT.